The 6 T cell receptor beta chains below come from one sample, sequenced in a study of T cells in Graves' hyperthyroidism and ophthalmopathy. Amplification of TCR beta CDR3 regions was performed using RNA transcripts as template. During a first-round RT-PCR of the TCR CDR3, the HTBI primer set was used. Using its own MiXCR run on the multiplex PCR reads, TCRdb lists one record per CDR3 protein. The sample has approximately 600,000 distinct CDR3 sequences, approximately 15% seen once. Material for sequencing was blood. The origin of the receptors is a woman under 40 with Graves' hyperthyroidism that later progressed to Graves' ophthalmopathy.

This clonotype was observed a few times. The chain has TRBV6-2 or TRBV6-3 and TRBJ2-3; TRBD2 matches 8 bases. The germline V gene has CDR1 MNHEY and CDR2 SVGEGT. The V gene end was trimmed by 5 bases and the J gene end by 5 bases; junction bases not matched to a gene: 6. The CDR3 covers 14 residues. The CDR3 loop is CASSKGLVVDTQYF. DNA for the CDR3: TGTGCCAGCAGTAAGGGACTAGTAGTAGATACGCAGTATTTT.

This clonotype was seen many times. This chain joins TRBV30 and TRBJ1-1; perhaps TRBD1 as D (5 bases). CDR1 is GTSNPN, CDR2 SVGIG, per germline (reference sequence). The CDR3 sequence is 14 residues long. V was pared by 0 bases and J by 5 bases, with 13 bases between. In DNA, the CDR3 is TGTGCCTGGAGTGTATCCGGGGGTTGGACTGAAGCTTTCTTT. Translation: CAWSVSGGWTEAFF. Combining the CDR3 with reference TRBV30 and TRBJ1-1 gives the whole variable domain SQTIHQWPATLVQPVGSPLSLECTVEGTSNPNLYWYRQAAGRGLQLLFYSVGIGQISSEVPQNLSASRPQDRQFILSSKKLLLSDSGFYLCAWSVSGGWTEAFFGQGTRLTVV.

The rearrangement uses TRBV6-2 or TRBV6-3 and TRBJ2-1, with 7 bases fitting TRBD2. The ends lost 6 bases at V and 9 bases at J; junction bases unmatched: 8. The germline V gene has CDR1 MNHEY and CDR2 SVGEGT. The CDR3 consists of 13 residues. CDR3 nucleotide sequence: TGTGCCAGCAGCTTGCTCAGGGAGGGTGAGCAGTTCTTC. Residues: CASSLLREGEQFF.

This clonotype was seen only a few times. The J gene is TRBJ2-7, the V gene TRBV4-3; D is possibly TRBD2 (5 bases). This CDR3 has 15 amino acids. Per germline, CDR1 LGHNA and CDR2 YSLEER. V was cut by 2 bases and J by 1 base, with 12 bases left in between. DNA for the CDR3: TGCGCCAGCAGCCAAACTGGACTGGGGTCCTACGAGCAGTACTTC. This translates into CASSQTGLGSYEQYF.

This clonotype was seen at least ten times. The chain has TRBV3-1 and TRBJ2-2; 9 nucleotides agree with TRBD2. J gave up 7 bases and V 1 base, and 7 bases lay outside the gene matches. The CDR3 length is 16 residues. CDR1 LGHDT and CDR2 YNNKEL come from the germline V gene (reference sequence). This chain's CDR3 is CASSQGVAGVNGELFF. The CDR3 DNA reads as TGTGCCAGCAGCCAAGGGGTAGCGGGAGTGAACGGGGAGCTGTTTTTT.

This clonotype was recorded many times. V and J are TRBV27 and TRBJ2-1; D perhaps matches TRBD2 (6 bases). Trimming left V 6 bases short and J 9 bases short, with 12 bases between. Per the germline V gene, CDR1 is MNHEY and CDR2 is SMNVEV (reference sequence). The CDR3 consists of 12 residues. This CDR3 is CASRTTGVEQFF. DNA of the CDR3: TGTGCCAGCAGGACAACGGGAGTTGAGCAGTTCTTC.